A selection of T cell receptor beta chains follows, all from one sample in a study of beta chain features in type 1 diabetes. Some clones are missing from TCRdb's copy, which holds only in-frame ones; the method was immunoSEQ multiplex PCR. The table lists 200,000 to 300,000 clones, about 20% of them singletons. The source material was naive CD4+ T cells from blood. These receptors all stem from a middle-aged woman with type 1 diabetes. CDR3s include the opening cysteine and the closing phenylalanine or tryptophan. D genes are given only for firm matches. Not all rows give a size; the values are once, few, many and, for expanded clones, a class.

v_gene	j_gene	abundance	d_gene	CDR3aa	CDR3nt
TRBV29-1	TRBJ1-3	few	.	CSVEVPGANGNTIYF	TGCAGCGTTGAAGTGCCAGGGGCAAATGGAAACACCATATATTTT
TRBV28	TRBJ2-1	.	TRBD2	CASSFSGSFDNEQFF	TGTGCCAGCAGTTTCAGCGGGAGTTTTGACAATGAGCAGTTCTTC
TRBV18	TRBJ2-7	.	.	CASSLRDNLYEQYF	TGTGCCAGCTCCCTCCGGGACAATCTCTACGAGCAGTACTTC
TRBV7-3	TRBJ2-2	.	TRBD1	CASSPSRDRGFAGELFF	TGTGCCAGCAGCCCCTCCCGGGACAGGGGGTTTGCCGGGGAGCTGTTTTTT
TRBV7-2	TRBJ1-2	few	TRBD1	CASSPGQNYGYTF	TGTGCCAGCAGCCCGGGACAGAACTATGGCTACACCTTC
TRBV30	TRBJ1-5	.	TRBD1	CAWSEDRDQPQHF	TGTGCCTGGAGTGAGGACAGGGATCAGCCCCAGCATTTT
TRBV18	TRBJ1-1	.	TRBD1	CASSRGTGKGTEAFF	TGTGCCAGCTCACGGGGGACAGGGAAGGGCACTGAAGCTTTCTTT
TRBV29-1	TRBJ2-1	.	.	CSVEPWSGRIHNEQFF	TGCAGCGTTGAACCGTGGAGCGGCCGCATTCACAATGAGCAGTTCTTC
TRBV29-1	TRBJ2-7	few	TRBD1	CSAVGQGTYEQYF	TGCAGCGCCGTGGGACAGGGGACCTACGAGCAGTACTTC
TRBV13	TRBJ1-2	few	.	CASSFRQAANTF	TGTGCCAGCAGCTTTCGACAGGCGGCTAACACCTTC